Presented here are 18 T cell receptor beta chains from one specimen sequenced in a study of technical replicates of blood from a handful of donors. Repertoires were generated with immunoSEQ multiplex PCR, while TCRdb's copy carries only in-frame clones and drops some. Found here are 72,000 or so clones, approximately 93% of them singletons; the top ten hold about 0.4%. Sequenced sample: T cells isolated from PBMCs. Receptors were obtained from a human donor in good health.

This chain connects TRBV7-2 to TRBJ2-6, with D maybe TRBD1 (5 bases). The CDR3 loop spans 18 amino acids. V dropped 7 bases and J dropped 0 bases, with 19 bases sitting between them. Germline CDR1 and CDR2: SGHTA and FQGNSA. In DNA, the CDR3 is TGTGCCAGCACCGAAATGACAGTTATACTCTCTGGGGCCAACGTCCTGACTTTC. It is translated as CASTEMTVILSGANVLTF.

CDR3 in DNA: TGTGCCAGCAGTGAAAGGGGGGATACGCAGTATTTT. It translates to CASSERGDTQYF. The chain joins TRBV2 to TRBJ2-3; possibly TRBD1 for D (6 bases). The V gene lost 2 bases and the J gene lost 6 bases, with 6 bases spanning the gap. The CDR3 has 12 residues. Germline-derived CDR1 and CDR2 are SNHLY and FYNNEI.

The gene calls are TRBV30 and TRBJ1-2; D is perhaps TRBD1 (5 bases). Germline V lookup: CDR1 GTSNPN, CDR2 SVGIG (reference sequence). This CDR3 region has 11 residues. Between the trimmed V and J ends, which lost 8 bases and 8 bases, there was a span of 15 bases. CDR3 region: CAVQVVVGYTF. CDR3 DNA sequence: TGTGCCGTACAGGTAGTAGTAGGCTACACCTTC.

This rearrangement joins TRBV29-1 to TRBJ2-1; 9 bases line up with TRBD1. Germline CDR1 and CDR2: SQVTM and ANQGSEA. CDR3 size: 14 residues. Trimming removed 6 bases from V and 7 bases from J; junction bases left unmatched: 10. CDR3 region: CSVFTGGFGNEQFF. Here the CDR3 DNA reads TGCAGCGTGTTTACAGGGGGCTTCGGTAATGAGCAGTTCTTC.

This clone was counted once. The chain has TRBV19 and TRBJ1-2, with 7 bases lining up with TRBD1. This CDR3 contains 14 residues. Losses at the gene ends were 5 bases for V and 4 bases for J; bases not matched to a gene: 7. The germline V gene has CDR1 LNHDA and CDR2 SQIVND (reference sequence). DNA of the CDR3: TGTGCCAGTAGTCCGAATAGACAGGGCTATGGCTACACCTTC. Protein sequence: CASSPNRQGYGYTF.

The V and J genes are TRBV7-2 and TRBJ2-7; 10 bases map to TRBD1. V shed 4 bases, J shed 2 bases, and the junction held 11 bases outside the gene matches. Per the germline V gene, CDR1 is SGHTA and CDR2 is FQGNSA. This CDR3 has 17 residues. Here the CDR3 reads CASSSTLGQGRAYEQYF. CDR3 bases: TGTGCCAGCAGCTCGACTTTGGGACAGGGGAGAGCCTACGAGCAGTACTTC.

This clone was detected only once. This chain uses TRBV4-1 with TRBJ1-3; 11 bases align to TRBD1. V dropped 4 bases and J dropped 3; count of bases not matched to a gene: 5. Per germline, CDR1 MGHRA and CDR2 YSYEKL. This CDR3 comprises 16 residues. The CDR3 loop reads CASSRPGQGDGNTIYF. The CDR3 nucleotides read TGCGCCAGCAGCCGTCCGGGACAGGGGGATGGAAACACCATATATTTT.

The gene calls are TRBV29-1 and TRBJ2-7; a weak D match, TRBD2 (7 bases). Trimming pared 5 bases from V and 6 bases from J, leaving 17 bases between. This CDR3 comprises 13 residues. Germline loops: CDR1 SQVTM, CDR2 ANQGSEA. CDR3 region: CSVRGGEFLEQYF. The CDR3 DNA sequence: TGCAGCGTTCGCGGGGGCGAGTTCCTCGAGCAGTACTTC.

The gene calls are TRBV5-1 and TRBJ2-5; D uncertain. CDR1 and CDR2 (germline): SGHRS, YFSETQ. The CDR3 spans 14 residues. The V end was cut by 0 bases, the J end by 0 bases, with 6 bases between. The CDR3 bases are TGCGCCAGCAGCTTGGTGCCGGACCAAGAGACCCAGTACTTC. This translates into CASSLVPDQETQYF.

Written as DNA, the CDR3 is TGTGCCAGCAGCTTAGCGGGACTAGCGGGATCGGGAGAGCAGTACTTC. It codes for CASSLAGLAGSGEQYF. This chain joins TRBV7-2 and TRBJ2-7; 13 nucleotides line up with TRBD2. Trimming cost V 0 bases and J 7 bases; bases outside gene matches: 6. Looked up from germline, CDR1 is SGHTA and CDR2 is FQGNSA. This CDR3 spans 16 amino acids.

This clone was recorded once. The chain is built from TRBV5-4 and TRBJ2-1; possibly TRBD1 for D (5 bases). The CDR3 consists of 14 residues. The germline gives CDR1 SGHNT, CDR2 YYREEE (reference sequence). Trimming removed 2 bases at V and 1 base at J, with 7 bases between. The CDR3 DNA sequence: TGTGCCAGCAGCTTCTCAGGGTCCTACAATGAGCAGTTCTTC. Encoded protein: CASSFSGSYNEQFF.

The chain is built from TRBV4-1 and TRBJ2-7, with 8 bases that match TRBD2. The CDR3 is made up of 15 amino acids. Germline trimming cut 5 bases from V and 4 bases from J; bases unmatched to any gene: 10. Germline V gives CDR1 MGHRA, CDR2 YSYEKL. The CDR3 bases are TGCGCCAGCAGCTATCACGGGAGGGCCGAGTACGAGCAGTACTTC. This sequence encodes CASSYHGRAEYEQYF.

V usage is TRBV6-5 and J usage is TRBJ2-7; D possibly corresponds to TRBD2 (5 bases). V was trimmed by 6 bases and J by 3 bases, leaving 9 bases between them. There are 12 residues in the CDR3. Germline CDR1 is MNHEY and CDR2 is SVGAGI. The CDR3 here is CASSLRGYEQYF. The CDR3 DNA reads TGTGCCAGCAGCCTACGGGGCTACGAGCAGTACTTC.

The table lists this clone with a count of one. V gene TRBV23-1 combines with J gene TRBJ2-3; TRBD2 agrees at 9 bases. TRBV23-1 is known as an ORF, though its function is uncertain. Trimming at V came to 4 bases and at J to 1 base, leaving 3 bases not matched to a gene. This CDR3 is built from 15 residues. The DNA for the CDR3 is TGCGCCAGCAGTCCCCTAGCGGGGCGCACAGATACGCAGTATTTT. It translates to CASSPLAGRTDTQYF.

This clone occurred once. The V and J genes are TRBV5-1 and TRBJ2-5; 8 nucleotides align to TRBD2. J gave up 5 bases and V 3 bases, and 9 bases lay outside the gene matches. The length of the CDR3 is 15 residues. Germline V gives CDR1 SGHRS, CDR2 YFSETQ. The CDR3: CASSYVAGTDETQYF. The CDR3 region has the DNA TGCGCCAGCAGCTACGTAGCGGGAACGGACGAGACCCAGTACTTC.

The J gene is TRBJ1-2, the V gene TRBV5-6; TRBD1 matches at 9 bases. The CDR3 contains 13 residues. Unmatched junction bases numbered 8, after V lost 2 bases and J lost 12 bases. Germline lookup yields CDR1 SGHDT and CDR2 YYEEEE. CDR3 DNA sequence: TGTGCCAGCAGCTTTTACACAGGGGGCGCGGACACCTTC. Its translation is CASSFYTGGADTF.

The V gene is TRBV28, the J gene TRBJ2-3; TRBD2 matches at 9 bases. The germline V gene encodes CDR1 MDHEN and CDR2 SYDVKM. V lost 2 bases, J lost 4 bases, and 1 base stayed unmatched. CDR3 length: 14 amino acids. The CDR3 DNA reads TGTGCCAGCAGTTTAGTAGCGGGAGCAGATACGCAGTATTTT. This sequence encodes CASSLVAGADTQYF.

V gene TRBV30 combines with J gene TRBJ2-7; 8 bases fit TRBD1. V dropped 8 bases and J dropped 4; count of bases not matched to a gene: 10. CDR3 length: 13 residues. Germline assignment: CDR1 GTSNPN and CDR2 SVGIG (reference sequence). The CDR3 here is CAGTGSAGYEQYF. The CDR3 DNA reads TGTGCCGGGACAGGTTCGGCGGGGTACGAGCAGTACTTC.